This section outlines one T cell receptor beta chain sequence together with its context. As processed by the authors: Amplification of reference gene primers was used by the study to estimate nucleated cell counts. Clones were read by immunoSEQ multiplex PCR, and TCRdb kept only the in-frame ones, dropping some. V and J calls and clone size are given by that table; D and trimming were obtained from the DNA. The sample holds 80,000 to 100,000 clones, about nine tenths seen once. The sample comes from a study of blood T cell repertoires in COVID-19. Study overall: PBMCs, B-cell-depleted T cells, or T cells were the source of the cDNA or gDNA that made up the material.

Trimming at V came to 4 bases and at J to 0 bases, leaving 9 bases not matched to a gene. Germline V lookup: CDR1 SGDLS, CDR2 YYNGEE. This CDR3 is 18 amino acids long. This clonotype originated in a woman in her forties or fifties with active or convalescent COVID-19. The V and J genes are TRBV9 and TRBJ1-6, with 8 positions matching TRBD1. The material sequenced was peripheral blood. CDR3 region: CASSRTGSGSSYNSPLHF. CDR3 coding DNA: TGTGCCAGCAGCCGGACAGGGAGTGGTAGCTCCTATAATTCACCCCTCCACTTT.